This entry lists 20 T cell receptor beta chains sequenced from one sample in a study of shared clonotypes between healthy human individuals. Naive CD8 cells lacked CD45RO, underwent positive selection for CCR7 and left out terminally differentiated effector memory CD45RA+ cells. The protocol was immunoSEQ multiplex PCR, while the TCRdb copy is restricted to in-frame clones and leaves out a portion. This repertoire shows some 2.1 million clones, roughly 94% found once; its top ten account for roughly 1.1%. The sequenced sample was naive CD8+ T cells sorted from blood. The receptors here all came from a young man in good health.

The genes are TRBV4-1 and TRBJ1-6; D ambiguous. Per germline, CDR1 MGHRA and CDR2 YSYEKL. The V gene lost 1 base and the J gene lost 7 bases, with 14 bases spanning the gap. CDR3 size: 16 residues. DNA of the CDR3: TGCGCCAGCAGCCAAGGGACCTTGACTCTAAATTCACCCCTCCACTTT. Translation gives CASSQGTLTLNSPLHF.

This sequence joins TRBV2 and TRBJ2-3; D remains unclear. The CDR3 loop spans 13 amino acids. Trimming removed 11 bases at V and 4 bases at J, with 16 bases between. CDR1 SNHLY and CDR2 FYNNEI come from the germline V gene. CDR3 DNA sequence: TGTGCCTGCCTGTTGGCGGTTCCAGATACGCAGTATTTT. It yields the protein CACLLAVPDTQYF.

This clone was observed a single time. This chain connects TRBV5-1 to TRBJ2-7, with 9 bases fitting TRBD2. CDR1 and CDR2 from the germline V gene are SGHRS and YFSETQ. Trimming removed 0 bases from V and 5 bases from J; junction bases left unmatched: 6. The CDR3 is 15 amino acids. The CDR3, as DNA: TGCGCCAGCAGCTTGGTGGCTAGCGGGACCGACGAGCAGTACTTC. Its translation is CASSLVASGTDEQYF. The full variable domain, with the rest looked up from reference TRBV5-1 and TRBJ2-7, is KAGVTQTPRYLIKTRGQQVTLSCSPISGHRSVSWYQQTPGQGLQFLFEYFSETQRNKGNFPGRFSGRQFSNSRSEMNVSTLELGDSALYLCASSLVASGTDEQYFGPGTRLTVT.

V usage is TRBV5-4 and J usage is TRBJ2-7; 8 bases align to TRBD2. Germline V gives CDR1 SGHNT, CDR2 YYREEE (reference sequence). The CDR3 has 14 amino acids. V trimming: 6 bases; J trimming: 4 bases; junction bases outside the gene matches: 9. The CDR3 bases are TGTGCCAGCATGGGAGAGGGCGGGAGGTACGAGCAGTACTTC. Protein sequence: CASMGEGGRYEQYF.

On this clone: The same CDR3 also results from other DNA sequences found in this sample. This chain's CDR3 is CASRETGLAKNIQYF. Written as DNA, the CDR3 is TGTGCCAGCAGGGAAACAGGGCTAGCCAAAAACATTCAGTACTTC. The chain recombines TRBV6-1 with TRBJ2-4; D may be TRBD1 (6 bases). With 6 bases removed from V and 0 bases from J, the gap between germline ends came to 12 bases. The CDR3 has 15 residues. Germline V gene sequence: CDR1 MNHNS, CDR2 SASEGT.

The V gene is TRBV9, the J gene TRBJ1-1; D gene unclear. The CDR3 totals 15 residues. V lost 0 bases to trimming and J lost 3 bases, with 12 bases between them. The germline V gene has CDR1 SGDLS and CDR2 YYNGEE. This CDR3 is CASSVALGWDTEAFF. For the CDR3, the DNA is TGTGCCAGCAGCGTAGCCCTGGGGTGGGACACTGAAGCTTTCTTT.

This clone was observed a handful of times. The chain has TRBV16 and TRBJ1-4, with D possibly matching TRBD1 (6 bases). The CDR3 consists of 15 residues. Germline CDR1 and CDR2: KGHSY and FQNENV. With 1 base removed from V and 1 base from J, the gap between germline ends came to 7 bases. The CDR3 spells CASSQLGGTNEKLFF. CDR3 sequence (DNA): TGTGCCAGCAGCCAATTAGGGGGAACTAATGAAAAACTGTTTTTT.

This clone was seen a single time. This rearrangement joins TRBV14 to TRBJ2-3; D possibly corresponds to TRBD1 (5 bases). V dropped 1 base and J dropped 1 base, with 9 bases sitting between them. Germline V gene data show CDR1 as SGHDN and CDR2 as FVKESK. The CDR3 consists of 15 residues. The CDR3 DNA follows: TGTGCCAGCAGCCAAGTTTTAGGGGGCACAGATACGCAGTATTTT. Protein sequence: CASSQVLGGTDTQYF.

The rearrangement joins TRBV12-5 to TRBJ2-7; perhaps TRBD2 as D (5 bases). This CDR3 is built from 14 residues. Trimming pared 7 bases from V and 2 bases from J, leaving 15 bases between. CDR1 LGHNT and CDR2 FRNRAP come from the germline V gene. The CDR3 DNA sequence: TGTGCTAGTGCAGACCCGGGAAACCCCTACGAGCAGTACTTC. Translating it yields CASADPGNPYEQYF.

The chain combines TRBV5-1 with TRBJ2-7; D is possibly TRBD1 or TRBD2 (6 bases each). The CDR3 has 15 residues. Germline V gives CDR1 SGHRS, CDR2 YFSETQ. Trimming shortened V by 0 bases and J by 4 bases, and 14 bases separated the two germline ends. CDR3 DNA: TGCGCCAGCAGCTTGGCGGGGGCCGTCGGATACGAGCAGTACTTC. It codes for CASSLAGAVGYEQYF.

The gene calls are TRBV27 and TRBJ1-6; maybe TRBD1 (5 bases). The CDR3 extends over 15 amino acids. Germline CDR1 MNHEY, CDR2 SMNVEV (reference sequence). Deletions cut 6 bases from V and 7 bases from J, with 16 bases between. The CDR3: CASRPQGISNSPLHF. In DNA, the CDR3 is TGTGCCAGCAGACCCCAGGGAATCTCAAATTCACCCCTCCACTTT.

This chain uses TRBV9 with TRBJ2-2; weak D call: TRBD1 (6 bases). The CDR3 consists of 17 residues. Trimming took 4 bases from V and 4 from J, leaving 20 bases between them. Per the germline V gene, CDR1 is SGDLS and CDR2 is YYNGEE. The CDR3 DNA is TGTGCCAGCAGCTCACTAGGGGGAGAGACAGCCACCGGGGAGCTGTTTTTT. Protein product: CASSSLGGETATGELFF.

The chain couples TRBV11-2 to TRBJ2-5; D uncertain. Trimming removed 2 bases at V and 1 base at J, with 5 bases between. The CDR3 has 13 residues. Germline V gives CDR1 SGHAT, CDR2 FQNNGV. This CDR3 reads CASSLRAQETQYF. CDR3 nucleotides: TGTGCCAGCAGCTTAAGAGCCCAAGAGACCCAGTACTTC.

CDR3 nucleotide sequence: TGCGCCAGCAGCCAAGGACTAGCGGGAGCGTATGAGCAGTTCTTC. Its protein is CASSQGLAGAYEQFF. This chain uses TRBV4-3 with TRBJ2-1; 12 bases match TRBD2. The CDR3 runs to 15 residues. Germline values: CDR1 LGHNA, CDR2 YSLEER. Trimming cost V 1 base and J 8 bases; bases outside gene matches: 3.

V and J are TRBV6-6 and TRBJ2-1; perhaps TRBD1 as D (6 bases). V lost 6 bases and J 6 bases, leaving 21 bases between the germline ends. There are 16 residues in the CDR3. The germline CDR1 and CDR2 sequences are MNHNY and SVGAGI (reference sequence). CDR3 residues: CASSRYWTEAVNEQFF. The CDR3, as DNA: TGTGCCAGCAGCCGTTACTGGACAGAGGCCGTCAATGAGCAGTTCTTC.

J is TRBJ1-5 and V is TRBV21-1; the D call in the table, TRBD1, was not verified against the DNA. TRBV21-1 is a pseudogene segment. The CDR3 extends over 15 amino acids. The CDR3 bases are TGTGCCAGCAGGGCGGGGACAGGCAGCAATCAGCCCCAGCATTTT. Protein sequence: CASRAGTGSNQPQHF.

The gene calls are TRBV6-5 and TRBJ2-7; tentatively, D is TRBD2 (5 bases). The germline V gene has CDR1 MNHEY and CDR2 SVGAGI. The CDR3 has 13 amino acids. The V gene lost 4 bases and the J gene lost 0 bases, with 7 bases spanning the gap. CDR3 residues: CASSFGISYEQYF. The CDR3, as DNA: TGTGCCAGCAGTTTCGGGATCTCCTACGAGCAGTACTTC.

The J gene is TRBJ1-1, the V gene TRBV13; D is unclear. The CDR3 length is 12 residues. V was clipped by 5 bases and J by 0 bases, with 4 bases between them. Germline assignment: CDR1 PRHDT and CDR2 FYEKMQ (reference sequence). CDR3 in amino acids: CASSPMNTEAFF. The CDR3 DNA follows: TGTGCCAGCAGCCCTATGAACACTGAAGCTTTCTTT.

This chain connects TRBV29-1 to TRBJ2-1; D is unclear. Germline assignment: CDR1 SQVTM and CDR2 ANQGSEA. Trimming took off 3 bases at V and 6 bases at J, with 3 bases between the two ends. This CDR3 has 10 residues. This CDR3 reads CSVDPNEQFF. CDR3 nucleotide sequence: TGCAGCGTTGACCCCAATGAGCAGTTCTTC.

This rearrangement joins TRBV5-1 to TRBJ2-1; 9 bases align to TRBD2. V shed 2 bases, J shed 0 bases, and the junction held 15 bases outside the gene matches. The CDR3 totals 20 residues. CDR1 is SGHRS, CDR2 YFSETQ, per germline. The CDR3 sequence is CASSFNRLAADVFSYNEQFF. The CDR3 region has the DNA TGCGCCAGCAGCTTTAACCGACTAGCGGCCGATGTTTTCTCCTACAATGAGCAGTTCTTC. Drawing the rest from reference TRBV5-1 and TRBJ2-1, the complete variable domain is KAGVTQTPRYLIKTRGQQVTLSCSPISGHRSVSWYQQTPGQGLQFLFEYFSETQRNKGNFPGRFSGRQFSNSRSEMNVSTLELGDSALYLCASSFNRLAADVFSYNEQFFGPGTRLTVL.